This passage covers 20 T cell receptor beta chains from one sample sequenced in a study of blood T cell repertoires in COVID-19. This table comes from immunoSEQ multiplex PCR, and its TCRdb copy is limited to in-frame clones, with some not included. This sample has tens of thousands of clones, with around four fifths found just once. Specimen: peripheral blood. The receptors originated from a young man with COVID-19, enrolled during active disease.

About this clone: The junction and the germline gene differ at one end; a read error may be behind it. J is TRBJ2-7 and V is TRBV7-7; TRBD1 matches at 9 bases. The CDR3 is 15 amino acids. Germline-derived CDR1 and CDR2 are SSHAT and FNYEAQ (reference sequence). CDR3 nucleotide sequence: TGTGCTAGCAGCCCCCTCCGGGACAGGGCTTACGAGCAGTACTTC. The encoded protein is CASSPLRDRAYEQYF.

The rearrangement joins TRBV9 to TRBJ2-1; TRBD2 agrees at 8 bases. V shed 5 bases, J shed 6 bases, and the junction held 10 bases outside the gene matches. The germline CDR1 and CDR2 sequences are SGDLS and YYNGEE. This CDR3 has 15 residues. The CDR3 sequence is CASSSPGLGSNEQFF. CDR3 coding DNA: TGTGCCAGCAGTTCTCCGGGACTAGGATCCAATGAGCAGTTCTTC.

V gene TRBV10-2 combines with J gene TRBJ1-1; unclear D gene. The CDR3 is 12 amino acids. Trimming removed 6 bases at V and 3 bases at J, with 8 bases between. Germline loops: CDR1 WSHSY, CDR2 SAAADI. DNA of the CDR3: TGCGCCAGCAGGAGGGTTGACACTGAAGCTTTCTTT. This translates into CASRRVDTEAFF.

CDR3 sequence (DNA): TGTGCCAGCAGACCCGTAAGGTTGACTAGCGGGGGAAACACAGATACGCAGTATTTT. This translates into CASRPVRLTSGGNTDTQYF. The chain combines TRBV28 with TRBJ2-3; 12 nucleotides line up with TRBD2. Germline trimming cut 6 bases from V and 2 bases from J; bases unmatched to any gene: 15. Germline V gene data show CDR1 as MDHEN and CDR2 as SYDVKM. CDR3 size: 19 residues.

V gene TRBV4-2 combines with J gene TRBJ2-1; TRBD1 matches 9 bases. Germline-derived CDR1 and CDR2 are LGHNA and YNFKEQ. V shed 4 bases and J 4 bases; nucleotides not matched to a gene: 5. CDR3 length: 15 amino acids. CDR3 nucleotides: TGTGCCAGCAGCCGGGGACAGGGAGCGTACAATGAGCAGTTCTTC. Translated, it gives CASSRGQGAYNEQFF.

The sample holds a few counts of this clone. This rearrangement joins TRBV6-5 to TRBJ1-3; D not resolved. This CDR3 is built from 15 residues. The germline V and J ends were trimmed by 6 bases and 2 bases, with 14 bases remaining between them. Germline lookup yields CDR1 MNHEY and CDR2 SVGAGI. As DNA, the CDR3 is TGTGCCAGCAGAACCAGCTCAGCGGCTGGAAACACCATATATTTT. It encodes CASRTSSAAGNTIYF.

V is TRBV29-1 and J is TRBJ1-2; 12 bases fit TRBD1. The CDR3 totals 13 residues. CDR1 and CDR2 from the germline V gene are SQVTM and ANQGSEA. The junction had 3 bases not matched to a gene; V was cut back by 6 bases and J by 4 bases. CDR3 nucleotide sequence: TGCAGCGTCGGGACAGGGGGCTCCTATGGCTACACCTTC. Translating gives CSVGTGGSYGYTF. Full variable domain (outside the CDR3, taken from reference TRBV29-1 and TRBJ1-2): SAVISQKPSRDICQRGTSLTIQCQVDSQVTMMFWYRQQPGQSLTLIATANQGSEATYESGFVIDKFPISRPNLTFSTLTVSNMSPEDSSIYLCSVGTGGSYGYTFGSGTRLTVV.

The rearrangement uses TRBV10-1 and TRBJ2-1; 9 nucleotides agree with TRBD2. The CDR3 sequence is 15 residues long. The junction had 15 bases not matched to a gene; V was cut back by 6 bases and J by 12 bases. In germline, CDR1 is WNHNN, CDR2 SYGVQD (reference sequence). DNA of the CDR3: TGCGCCAGCAGAGATAGGCCTAGCGGGAAGGGGGGGCAGTTCTTC. As protein: CASRDRPSGKGGQFF.

The rearrangement uses TRBV28 and TRBJ2-1, with 13 bases lining up with TRBD2. Germline V gene lookup returns CDR1 MDHEN and CDR2 SYDVKM. V lost 6 bases, J lost 4 bases, and 3 bases stayed unmatched. There are 15 residues in the CDR3. The CDR3 reads CASSPGLAGYNEQFF. CDR3 DNA sequence: TGTGCCAGCAGCCCGGGACTAGCGGGGTACAATGAGCAGTTCTTC.

As DNA, the CDR3 is TGTGCCAGCAGATGGGACAATTATAGCAATCAGCCCCAGCATTTT. Protein sequence: CASRWDNYSNQPQHF. The gene calls are TRBV28 and TRBJ1-5; a weak D match, TRBD1 (6 bases). Germline loops: CDR1 MDHEN, CDR2 SYDVKM. The CDR3 has 15 residues. With 6 bases removed from V and 0 bases from J, the gap between germline ends came to 12 bases.

The chain joins TRBV28 to TRBJ1-2; 8 bases agree with TRBD1. The CDR3 is 15 residues long. J lost 2 bases, V lost 4 bases, and 6 bases had no gene match. In germline, CDR1 is MDHEN, CDR2 SYDVKM. DNA of the CDR3: TGTGCCAGCAGTTACCGGGACAGGAGAAACTATGGCTACACCTTC. Encoded protein: CASSYRDRRNYGYTF.

This chain uses TRBV29-1 with TRBJ1-1; 8 bases match TRBD1. The CDR3 covers 13 residues. Germline trimming cut 7 bases from V and 10 bases from J; bases unmatched to any gene: 14. Germline lookup yields CDR1 SQVTM and CDR2 ANQGSEA. CDR3 sequence reads: CSAGKDNRGGAFF. CDR3 DNA sequence: TGCAGCGCCGGTAAAGACAACAGGGGGGGAGCTTTCTTT.

The J gene is TRBJ1-1, the V gene TRBV13, with a weak D call TRBD1 (6 bases). The ends were cut back, 5 bases at V and 7 bases at J, with 14 bases in the middle. This CDR3 has 13 residues. Looked up from germline, CDR1 is PRHDT and CDR2 is FYEKMQ (reference sequence). The CDR3 loop is CASSLDRLGEAFF. As DNA, the CDR3 is TGTGCCAGCAGCCTTGACAGGTTGGGTGAAGCTTTCTTT.

This clone has more than one count but fewer than ten. This chain links TRBV5-1 with TRBJ1-1, with no clear D. Trimming removed 4 bases at V and 6 bases at J, with 16 bases between. The germline V gene has CDR1 SGHRS and CDR2 YFSETQ. The CDR3 has 14 residues. The CDR3 spells CASSHPLDGAEAFF. CDR3 nucleotides: TGCGCCAGCAGCCACCCTTTAGACGGGGCTGAAGCTTTCTTT. The full variable domain, its missing parts supplied by reference TRBV5-1 and TRBJ1-1, is KAGVTQTPRYLIKTRGQQVTLSCSPISGHRSVSWYQQTPGQGLQFLFEYFSETQRNKGNFPGRFSGRQFSNSRSEMNVSTLELGDSALYLCASSHPLDGAEAFFGQGTRLTVV.

This clone was recorded only once. The chain combines TRBV24-1 with TRBJ2-1; 13 bases map to TRBD2. CDR1 and CDR2 (germline): KGHDR, SFDVKD. There are 17 residues in the CDR3. The V and J ends lost 2 bases and 10 bases, in that order; junction bases with no gene match: 10. The CDR3 region has the DNA TGTGCCACCAGTGATTCCTGGACTAGCGGGAGTTCAGGGGAGCAGTTCTTC. This sequence encodes CATSDSWTSGSSGEQFF.

The rearrangement links TRBV7-2 to TRBJ2-3; 7 nucleotides agree with TRBD1. There are 15 residues in the CDR3. Germline trimming cut 3 bases from V and 2 bases from J; bases unmatched to any gene: 5. Germline assignment: CDR1 SGHTA and CDR2 FQGNSA. CDR3 bases: TGTGCCAGCAGCTTTATGGGACAGTCCACAGATACGCAGTATTTT. It codes for CASSFMGQSTDTQYF.

The V call is TRBV5-5, the J call TRBJ1-4; tentative D call: TRBD1 (5 bases). Trimming removed 2 bases from V and 6 bases from J, with 11 bases in between. Looked up from germline, CDR1 is SGHKS and CDR2 is YYEKEE (reference sequence). CDR3 length: 14 amino acids. CDR3 DNA sequence: TGTGCCAGCAGCTTAGGGCAGGGTGATGAAAAACTGTTTTTT. Translating it yields CASSLGQGDEKLFF. The full variable domain, rest sourced from reference TRBV5-5 and TRBJ1-4, is DAGVTQSPTHLIKTRGQQVTLRCSPISGHKSVSWYQQVLGQGPQFIFQYYEKEERGRGNFPDRFSARQFPNYSSELNVNALLLGDSALYLCASSLGQGDEKLFFGSGTQLSVL.

J is TRBJ2-7 and V is TRBV10-3, with a possible D match to TRBD1 (6 bases). CDR1 ENHRY and CDR2 SYGVKD come from the germline V gene. V lost 4 bases to trimming and J lost 1 base, with 8 bases between them. The CDR3 has 13 amino acids. The CDR3 loop reads CAISVQGSYEQYF. CDR3 nucleotides: TGTGCCATCAGTGTACAGGGATCCTACGAGCAGTACTTC.

J is TRBJ2-2 and V is TRBV25-1; 13 bases align to TRBD2. Germline V gene data show CDR1 as MGHDK and CDR2 as SYGVNS. With V trimmed by 8 bases and J by 8 bases, 8 bases remained unmatched. CDR3 length equals 15 residues. CDR3 bases: TGTGCCAGCTCCCTTAAGACTAGCGGGAGGGGGGAGCTGTTTTTT. Its protein is CASSLKTSGRGELFF.

The chain employs TRBV7-8 and TRBJ1-5, with D perhaps matching TRBD1 (6 bases). Germline V CDR1 and CDR2: SGHVS, FQNEAQ. This CDR3 region has 17 residues. Between the trimmed V and J ends, which lost 1 base and 2 bases, there was a span of 15 bases. CDR3 residues: CASSLEQGGKGNQPQHF. CDR3 in DNA: TGTGCCAGCAGCTTAGAACAGGGTGGAAAGGGCAATCAGCCCCAGCATTTT.